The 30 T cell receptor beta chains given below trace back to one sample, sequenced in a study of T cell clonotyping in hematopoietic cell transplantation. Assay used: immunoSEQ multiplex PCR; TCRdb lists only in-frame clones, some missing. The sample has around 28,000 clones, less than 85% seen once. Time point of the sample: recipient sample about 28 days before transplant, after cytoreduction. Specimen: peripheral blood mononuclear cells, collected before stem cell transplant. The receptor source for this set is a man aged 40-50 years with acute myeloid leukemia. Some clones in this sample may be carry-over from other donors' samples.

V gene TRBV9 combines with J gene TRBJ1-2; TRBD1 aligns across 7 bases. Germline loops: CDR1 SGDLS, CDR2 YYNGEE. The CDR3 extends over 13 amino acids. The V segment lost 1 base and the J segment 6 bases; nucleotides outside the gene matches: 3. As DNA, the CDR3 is TGTGCCAGCAGCGTATTAGGGGGCAATGGCTACACCTTC. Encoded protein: CASSVLGGNGYTF. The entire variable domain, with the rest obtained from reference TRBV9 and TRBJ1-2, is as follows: DSGVTQTPKHLITATGQRVTLRCSPRSGDLSVYWYQQSLDQGLQFLIQYYNGEERAKGNILERFSAQQFPDLHSELNLSSLELGDSALYFCASSVLGGNGYTFGSGTRLTVV.

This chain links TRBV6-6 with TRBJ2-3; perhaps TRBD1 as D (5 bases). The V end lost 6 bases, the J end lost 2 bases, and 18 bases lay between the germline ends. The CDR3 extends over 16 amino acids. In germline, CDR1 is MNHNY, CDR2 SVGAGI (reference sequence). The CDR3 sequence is CASSSPVGQNTDTQYF. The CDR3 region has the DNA TGTGCCAGCAGCTCCCCGGTGGGGCAAAACACAGATACGCAGTATTTT.

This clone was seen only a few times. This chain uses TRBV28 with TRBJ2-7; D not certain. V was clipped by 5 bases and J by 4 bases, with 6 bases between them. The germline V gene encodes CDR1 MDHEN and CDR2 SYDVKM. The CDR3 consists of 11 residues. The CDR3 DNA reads TGTGCCAGCAGTCGCACATACGAGCAGTACTTC. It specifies CASSRTYEQYF. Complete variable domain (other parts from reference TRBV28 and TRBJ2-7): DVKVTQSSRYLVKRTGEKVFLECVQDMDHENMFWYRQDPGLGLRLIYFSYDVKMKEKGDIPEGYSVSREKKERFSLILESASTNQTSMYLCASSRTYEQYFGPGTRLTVT.

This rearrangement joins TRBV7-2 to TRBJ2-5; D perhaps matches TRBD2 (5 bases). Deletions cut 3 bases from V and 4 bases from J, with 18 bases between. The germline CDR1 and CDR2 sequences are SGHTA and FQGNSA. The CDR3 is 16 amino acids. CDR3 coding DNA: TGTGCCAGCAGCTTCTCCCCGACTCGGGGTTTAGAGACCCAGTACTTC. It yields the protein CASSFSPTRGLETQYF.

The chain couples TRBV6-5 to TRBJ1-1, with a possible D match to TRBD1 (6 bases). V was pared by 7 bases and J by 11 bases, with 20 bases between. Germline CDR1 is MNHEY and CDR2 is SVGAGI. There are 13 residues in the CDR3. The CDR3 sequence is CASKDRTIGMAFF. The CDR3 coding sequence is TGTGCCAGCAAAGACAGGACAATTGGTATGGCTTTCTTT.

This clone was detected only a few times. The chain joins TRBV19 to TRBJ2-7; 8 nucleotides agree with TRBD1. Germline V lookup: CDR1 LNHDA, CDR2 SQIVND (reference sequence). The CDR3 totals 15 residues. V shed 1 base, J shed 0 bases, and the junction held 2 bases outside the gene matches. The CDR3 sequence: CASSIGTGPSYEQYF. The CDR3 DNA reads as TGTGCCAGTAGTATAGGGACAGGGCCCTCCTACGAGCAGTACTTC.

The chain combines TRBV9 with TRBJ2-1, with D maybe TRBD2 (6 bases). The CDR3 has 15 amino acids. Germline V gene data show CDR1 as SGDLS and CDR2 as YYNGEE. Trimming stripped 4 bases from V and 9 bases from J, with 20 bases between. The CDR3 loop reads CASSHGGRFRLEQFF. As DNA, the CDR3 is TGTGCCAGCAGCCACGGGGGAAGGTTCCGACTTGAGCAGTTCTTC.

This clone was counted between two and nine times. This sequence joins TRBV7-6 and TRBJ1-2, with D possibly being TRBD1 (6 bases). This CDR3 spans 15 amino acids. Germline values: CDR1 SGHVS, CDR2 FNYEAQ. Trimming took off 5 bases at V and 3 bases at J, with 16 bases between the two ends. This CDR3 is CASSPGRTDYYGYTF. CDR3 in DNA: TGTGCCAGCAGCCCTGGCCGGACAGACTACTATGGCTACACCTTC.

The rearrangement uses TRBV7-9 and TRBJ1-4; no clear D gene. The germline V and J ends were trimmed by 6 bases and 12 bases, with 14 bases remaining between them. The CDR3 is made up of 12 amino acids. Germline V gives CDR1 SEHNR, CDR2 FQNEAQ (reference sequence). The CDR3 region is CASSLRFDELFF. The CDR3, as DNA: TGTGCCAGCAGTCTTAGATTTGATGAACTGTTTTTT.

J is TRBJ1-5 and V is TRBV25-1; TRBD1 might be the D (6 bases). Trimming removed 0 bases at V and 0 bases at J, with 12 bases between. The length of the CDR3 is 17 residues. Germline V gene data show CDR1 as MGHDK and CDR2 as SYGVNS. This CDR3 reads CASSEYTGRYSNQPQHF. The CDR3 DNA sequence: TGTGCCAGCAGTGAATATACAGGGCGTTATAGCAATCAGCCCCAGCATTTT.

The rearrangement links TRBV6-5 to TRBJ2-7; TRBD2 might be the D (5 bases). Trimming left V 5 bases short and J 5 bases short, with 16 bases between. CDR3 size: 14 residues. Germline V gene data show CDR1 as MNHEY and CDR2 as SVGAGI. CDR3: CASSQPGLRNEQYF. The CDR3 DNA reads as TGTGCCAGCAGTCAGCCCGGACTGCGAAACGAGCAGTACTTC.

Here the CDR3 reads CASTGHGVTYEQYF. The CDR3 DNA reads as TGTGCCAGCACCGGACACGGAGTCACCTACGAGCAGTACTTC. The V gene is TRBV2, the J gene TRBJ2-7; D perhaps matches TRBD1 (5 bases). Trimming took 7 bases from V and 2 from J, leaving 15 bases between them. Germline CDR1 is SNHLY and CDR2 is FYNNEI. This CDR3 comprises 14 residues.

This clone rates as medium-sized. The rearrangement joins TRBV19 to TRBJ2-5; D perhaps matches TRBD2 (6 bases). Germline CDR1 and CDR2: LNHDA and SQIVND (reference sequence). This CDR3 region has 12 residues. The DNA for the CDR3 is TGTGCGACGGGGGAGAACCAAGAGACCCAGTACTTC. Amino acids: CATGENQETQYF.

The DNA for the CDR3 is TGTGCCAGCAGCGAACCGACAGGGGGCAATTCACCCCTCCACTTT. This encodes CASSEPTGGNSPLHF. The rearrangement uses TRBV11-1 and TRBJ1-6; 10 positions match TRBD1. Germline V gives CDR1 SGHAT, CDR2 FQDESV (reference sequence). The CDR3 covers 15 residues. The J segment lost 7 bases and the V segment lost 5 bases, leaving 5 bases of the junction unmatched.

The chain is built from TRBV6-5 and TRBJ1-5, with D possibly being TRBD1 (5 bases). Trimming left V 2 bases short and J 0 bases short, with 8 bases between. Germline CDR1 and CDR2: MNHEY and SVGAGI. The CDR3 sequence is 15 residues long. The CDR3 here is CASSYEGSSNQPQHF. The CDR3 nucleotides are TGTGCCAGCAGTTACGAGGGGTCTAGCAATCAGCCCCAGCATTTT.

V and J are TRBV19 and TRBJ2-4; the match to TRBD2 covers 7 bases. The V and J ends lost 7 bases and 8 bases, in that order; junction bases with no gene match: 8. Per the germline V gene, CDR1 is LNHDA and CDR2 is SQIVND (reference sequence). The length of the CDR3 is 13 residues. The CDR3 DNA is TGTGCCAGTACCCCGGGAGGAGTGGACATTCAGTACTTC. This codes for CASTPGGVDIQYF.

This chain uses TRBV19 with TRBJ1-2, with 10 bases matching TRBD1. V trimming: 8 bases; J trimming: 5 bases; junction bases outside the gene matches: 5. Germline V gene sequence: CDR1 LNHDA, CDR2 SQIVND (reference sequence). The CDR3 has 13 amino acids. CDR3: CASEPGQGYGYTF. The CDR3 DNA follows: TGTGCCAGTGAACCGGGACAGGGGTATGGCTACACCTTC.

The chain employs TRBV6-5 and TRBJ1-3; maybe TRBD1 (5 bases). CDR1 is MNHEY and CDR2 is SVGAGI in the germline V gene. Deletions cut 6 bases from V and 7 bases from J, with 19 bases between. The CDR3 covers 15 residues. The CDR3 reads CASRPSGGSGNTIYF. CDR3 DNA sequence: TGTGCCAGCAGACCCTCCGGGGGGTCGGGGAACACCATATATTTT.

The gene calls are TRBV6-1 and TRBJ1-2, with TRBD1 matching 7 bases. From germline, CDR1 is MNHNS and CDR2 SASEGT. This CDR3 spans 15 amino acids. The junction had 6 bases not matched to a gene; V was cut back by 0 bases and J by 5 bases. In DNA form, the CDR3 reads TGTGCCAGCAGTGAAGCGAGGGGGCCACTTTATGGCTACACCTTC. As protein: CASSEARGPLYGYTF.

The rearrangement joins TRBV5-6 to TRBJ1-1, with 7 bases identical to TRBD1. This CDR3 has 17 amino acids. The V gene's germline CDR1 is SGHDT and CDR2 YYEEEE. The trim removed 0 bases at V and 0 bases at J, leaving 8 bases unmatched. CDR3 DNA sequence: TGTGCCAGCAGCTTGGGATTGGGGACAGCGCTGAACACTGAAGCTTTCTTT. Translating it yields CASSLGLGTALNTEAFF.

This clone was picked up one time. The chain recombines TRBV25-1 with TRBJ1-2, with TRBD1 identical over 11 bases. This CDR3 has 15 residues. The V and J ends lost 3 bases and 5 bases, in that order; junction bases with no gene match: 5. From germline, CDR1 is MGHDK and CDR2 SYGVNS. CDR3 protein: CASSEPGTGGYGYTF. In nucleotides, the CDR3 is TGTGCCAGCAGTGAGCCCGGGACAGGGGGGTATGGCTACACCTTC.

As DNA, the CDR3 is TGTGCCTGGGGGACAGGATGGGGAGATACGCAGTATTTT. Its translation is CAWGTGWGDTQYF. The chain is built from TRBV30 and TRBJ2-3, with TRBD1 matching over 8 bases. Germline values: CDR1 GTSNPN, CDR2 SVGIG (reference sequence). There are 13 residues in the CDR3. Losses at the gene ends were 5 bases for V and 5 bases for J; bases not matched to a gene: 6.

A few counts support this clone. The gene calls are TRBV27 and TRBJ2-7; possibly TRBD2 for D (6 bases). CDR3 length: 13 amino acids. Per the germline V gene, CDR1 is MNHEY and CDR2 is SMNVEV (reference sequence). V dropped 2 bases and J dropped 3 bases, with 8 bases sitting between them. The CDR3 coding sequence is TGTGCCAGCAGTTTAGGGACTTTCTACGAGCAGTACTTC. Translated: CASSLGTFYEQYF.

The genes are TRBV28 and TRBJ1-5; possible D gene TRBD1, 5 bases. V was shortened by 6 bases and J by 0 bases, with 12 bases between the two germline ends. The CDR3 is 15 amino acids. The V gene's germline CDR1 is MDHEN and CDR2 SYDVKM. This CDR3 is CASSRDANSNQPQHF. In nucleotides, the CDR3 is TGTGCCAGCAGCAGGGACGCCAATAGCAATCAGCCCCAGCATTTT.

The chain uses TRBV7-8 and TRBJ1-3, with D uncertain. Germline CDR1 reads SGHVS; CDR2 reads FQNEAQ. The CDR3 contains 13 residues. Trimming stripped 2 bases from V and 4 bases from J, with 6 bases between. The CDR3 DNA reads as TGTGCCAGCAGCTTATTTCCCGGAAACACCATATATTTT. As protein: CASSLFPGNTIYF. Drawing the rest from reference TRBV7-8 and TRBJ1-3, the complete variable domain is GAGVSQSPRYKVAKRGQDVALRCDPISGHVSLFWYQQALGQGPEFLTYFQNEAQLDKSGLPSDRFFAERPEGSVSTLKIQRTQQEDSAVYLCASSLFPGNTIYFGEGSWLTVV.

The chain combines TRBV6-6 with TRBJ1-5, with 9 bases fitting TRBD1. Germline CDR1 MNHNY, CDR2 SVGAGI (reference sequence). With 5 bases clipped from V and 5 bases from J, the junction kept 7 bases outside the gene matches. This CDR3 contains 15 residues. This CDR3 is CASSDGTGYDQPQHF. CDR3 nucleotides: TGTGCCAGCAGTGACGGGACAGGGTACGATCAGCCCCAGCATTTT.

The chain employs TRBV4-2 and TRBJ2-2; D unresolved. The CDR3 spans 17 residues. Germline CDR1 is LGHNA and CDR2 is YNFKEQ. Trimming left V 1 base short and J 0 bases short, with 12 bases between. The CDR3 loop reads CASSQGFAASNTGELFF. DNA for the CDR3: TGTGCCAGCAGCCAAGGTTTCGCAGCCTCGAACACCGGGGAGCTGTTTTTT.

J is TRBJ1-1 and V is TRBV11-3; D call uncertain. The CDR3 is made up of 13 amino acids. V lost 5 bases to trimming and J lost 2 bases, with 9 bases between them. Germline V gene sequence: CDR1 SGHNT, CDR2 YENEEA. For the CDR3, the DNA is TGTGCCAGCAGCCCCCCGGTCAACACTGAAGCTTTCTTT. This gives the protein CASSPPVNTEAFF. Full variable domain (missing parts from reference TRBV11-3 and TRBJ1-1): EAGVVQSPRYKIIEKKQPVAFWCNPISGHNTLYWYLQNLGQGPELLIRYENEEAVDDSQLPKDRFSAERLKGVDSTLKIQPAELGDSAVYLCASSPPVNTEAFFGQGTRLTVV.

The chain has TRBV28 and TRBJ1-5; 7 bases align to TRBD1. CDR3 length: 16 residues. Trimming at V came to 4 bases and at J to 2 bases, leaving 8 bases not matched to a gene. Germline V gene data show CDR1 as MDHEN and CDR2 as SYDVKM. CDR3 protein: CASSSGGAEGNQPQHF. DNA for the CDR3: TGTGCCAGCAGTTCAGGGGGGGCTGAGGGCAATCAGCCCCAGCATTTT.

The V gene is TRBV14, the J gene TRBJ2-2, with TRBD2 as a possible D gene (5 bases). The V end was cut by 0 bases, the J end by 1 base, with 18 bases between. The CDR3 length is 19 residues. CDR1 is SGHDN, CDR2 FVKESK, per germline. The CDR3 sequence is CASSQDALSGLQNTGELFF. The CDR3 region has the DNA TGTGCCAGCAGCCAAGATGCTCTATCAGGACTGCAGAACACCGGGGAGCTGTTTTTT.